This is a list of T cell receptor beta chains from one sample in a study of blood T cells in healthy people across ages. Each CDR3 protein gets one entry after TCRdb re-called the 5' RACE reads with MiXCR. The sample holds some 1.5 million distinct CDR3 sequences; over 25% are singletons and the top ten take around 7.7%. The sequenced sample was blood. These receptor sequences come from a woman younger than 45 in good health. Both conserved end residues are trimmed from each CDR3.

CDR3 length	V gene	J gene	CDR3 protein
14	TRBV29-1	TRBJ2-4	SVEGTRQGATGIQY
18	TRBV11-2	TRBJ2-3	ASSKRLAGATVLVTDTQY
12	TRBV6-6	TRBJ2-7	ASSYVSGVYEQY
11	TRBV9	TRBJ2-1	ASNGGRPNEQF
12	TRBV4-1	TRBJ2-5	ASSQDLRGETQY
13	TRBV4-1	TRBJ1-2	ASSQDPGTDYGYT
13	TRBV28	TRBJ2-7	ASSPPSGGADEQY
14	TRBV5-1	TRBJ1-6	ASSPRTDKYNSPLH
10	TRBV7-9	TRBJ2-3	ASSLTDDTQY
11	TRBV6-1	TRBJ1-2	ASSEPSGYGYT
11	TRBV20-1	TRBJ1-2	SASLLGSYGYT
16	TRBV25-1	TRBJ2-2	ASRPRLAGSANTGELF
14	TRBV5-1	TRBJ2-2	ASSPREVWNTGELF
13	TRBV11-1	TRBJ2-3	ASSRLAGAVDTQY
12	TRBV11-2	NA	ASSFGLAVREQY
11	TRBV29-1	NA	SVEVLDYNEQY